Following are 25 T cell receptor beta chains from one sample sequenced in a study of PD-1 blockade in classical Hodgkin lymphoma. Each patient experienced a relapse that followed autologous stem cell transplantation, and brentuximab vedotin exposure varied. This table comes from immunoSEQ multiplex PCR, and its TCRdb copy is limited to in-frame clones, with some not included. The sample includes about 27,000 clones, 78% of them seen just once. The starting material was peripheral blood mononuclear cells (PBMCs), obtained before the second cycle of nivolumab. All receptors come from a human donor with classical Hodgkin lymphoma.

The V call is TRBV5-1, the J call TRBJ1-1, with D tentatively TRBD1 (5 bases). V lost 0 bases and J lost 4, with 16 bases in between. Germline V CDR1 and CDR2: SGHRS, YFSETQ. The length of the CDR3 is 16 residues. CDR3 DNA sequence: TGCGCCAGCAGCTTGGTTTGGCAGAGGGGTGGCACTGAAGCTTTCTTT. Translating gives CASSLVWQRGGTEAFF.

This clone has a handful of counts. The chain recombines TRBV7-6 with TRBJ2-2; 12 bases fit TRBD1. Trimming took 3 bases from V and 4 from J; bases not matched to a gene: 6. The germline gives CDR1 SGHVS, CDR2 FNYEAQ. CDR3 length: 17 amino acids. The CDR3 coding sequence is TGTGCCAGCAGCTTGGAACCGGGACAGGGGGCCACCGGGGAGCTGTTTTTT. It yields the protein CASSLEPGQGATGELFF.

As DNA, the CDR3 is TGTGCCAGTACCAAAAACACTGAAGCTTTCTTT. Protein product: CASTKNTEAFF. V is TRBV19 and J is TRBJ1-1; D not certain. Germline V gene sequence: CDR1 LNHDA, CDR2 SQIVND (reference sequence). CDR3 length: 11 amino acids. V lost 7 bases and J lost 2, with 5 bases in between.

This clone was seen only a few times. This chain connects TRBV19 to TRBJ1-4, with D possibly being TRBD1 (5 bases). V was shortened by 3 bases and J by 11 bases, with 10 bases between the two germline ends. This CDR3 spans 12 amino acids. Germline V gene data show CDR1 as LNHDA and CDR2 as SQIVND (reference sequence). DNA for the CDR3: TGTGCCAGTAGTATGGCGGAGGGGAAACTGTTTTTT. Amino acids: CASSMAEGKLFF. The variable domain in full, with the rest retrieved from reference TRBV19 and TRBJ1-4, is DGGITQSPKYLFRKEGQNVTLSCEQNLNHDAMYWYRQDPGQGLRLIYYSQIVNDFQKGDIAEGYSVSREKKESFPLTVTSAQKNPTAFYLCASSMAEGKLFFGSGTQLSVL.

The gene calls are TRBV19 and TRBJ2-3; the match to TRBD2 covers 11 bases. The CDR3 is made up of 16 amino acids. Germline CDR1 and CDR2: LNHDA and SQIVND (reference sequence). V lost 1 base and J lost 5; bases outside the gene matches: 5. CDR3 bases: TGTGCCAGTAGTATAGGGGCTAGCGGGGGGAGAGATACGCAGTATTTT. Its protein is CASSIGASGGRDTQYF.

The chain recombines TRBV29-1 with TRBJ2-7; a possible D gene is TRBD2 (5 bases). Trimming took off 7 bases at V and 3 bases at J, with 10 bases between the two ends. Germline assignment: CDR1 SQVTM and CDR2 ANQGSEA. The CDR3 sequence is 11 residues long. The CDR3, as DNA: TGCAGCGCGGGGTTTTACTACGAGCAGTACTTC. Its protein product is CSAGFYYEQYF.

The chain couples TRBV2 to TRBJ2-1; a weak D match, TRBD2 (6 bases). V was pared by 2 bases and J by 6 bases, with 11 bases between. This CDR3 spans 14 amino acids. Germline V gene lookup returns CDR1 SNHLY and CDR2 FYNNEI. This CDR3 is CASSEQGGRNEQFF. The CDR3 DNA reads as TGTGCCAGCAGTGAACAGGGAGGCCGCAATGAGCAGTTCTTC.

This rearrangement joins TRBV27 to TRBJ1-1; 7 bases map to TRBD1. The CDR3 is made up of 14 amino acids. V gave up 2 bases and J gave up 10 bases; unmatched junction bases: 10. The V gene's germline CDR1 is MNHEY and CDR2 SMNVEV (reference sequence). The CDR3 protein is CASSLNRGGEGAFF. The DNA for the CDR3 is TGTGCCAGCAGTTTAAACAGGGGAGGGGAAGGAGCTTTCTTT.

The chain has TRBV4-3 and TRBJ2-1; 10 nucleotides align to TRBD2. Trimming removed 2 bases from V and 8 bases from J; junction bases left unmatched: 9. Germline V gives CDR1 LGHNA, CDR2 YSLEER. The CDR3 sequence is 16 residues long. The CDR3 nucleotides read TGCGCCAGCAGCCAAAAGCTAGCGGGGGAGTACTATGAGCAGTTCTTC. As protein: CASSQKLAGEYYEQFF.

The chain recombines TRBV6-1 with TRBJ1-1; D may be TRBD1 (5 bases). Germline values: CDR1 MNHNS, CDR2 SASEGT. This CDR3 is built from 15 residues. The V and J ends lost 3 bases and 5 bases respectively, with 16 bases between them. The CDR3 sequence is CASSDVWGASTEAFF. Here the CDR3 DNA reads TGTGCCAGCAGTGACGTGTGGGGCGCAAGTACTGAAGCTTTCTTT.

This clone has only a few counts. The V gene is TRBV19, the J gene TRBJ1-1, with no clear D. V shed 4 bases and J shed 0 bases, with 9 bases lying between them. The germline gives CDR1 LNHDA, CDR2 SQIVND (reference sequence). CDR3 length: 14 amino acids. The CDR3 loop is CASSTSGVNTEAFF. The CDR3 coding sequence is TGTGCCAGTAGTACGTCCGGGGTGAACACTGAAGCTTTCTTT.

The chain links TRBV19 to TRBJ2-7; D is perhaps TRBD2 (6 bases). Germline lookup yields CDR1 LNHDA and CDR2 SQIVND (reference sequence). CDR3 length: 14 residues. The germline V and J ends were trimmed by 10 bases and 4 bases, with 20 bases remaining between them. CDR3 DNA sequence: TGTGCCACCGGGGACTGGGGGACGTCGTACGAGCAGTACTTC. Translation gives CATGDWGTSYEQYF.

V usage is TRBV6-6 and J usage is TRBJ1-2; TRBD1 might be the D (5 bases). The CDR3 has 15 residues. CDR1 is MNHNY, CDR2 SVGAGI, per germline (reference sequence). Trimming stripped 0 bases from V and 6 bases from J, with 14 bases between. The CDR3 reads CASSYSTGGGDGYTF. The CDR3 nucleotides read TGTGCCAGCAGTTACTCGACTGGGGGAGGGGATGGCTACACCTTC.

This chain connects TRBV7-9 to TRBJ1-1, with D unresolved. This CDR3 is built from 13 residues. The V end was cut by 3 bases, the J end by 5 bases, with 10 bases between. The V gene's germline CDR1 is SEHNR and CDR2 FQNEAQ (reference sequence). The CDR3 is CASSFQARTEAFF. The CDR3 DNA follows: TGTGCCAGCAGCTTTCAAGCTAGGACTGAAGCTTTCTTT.

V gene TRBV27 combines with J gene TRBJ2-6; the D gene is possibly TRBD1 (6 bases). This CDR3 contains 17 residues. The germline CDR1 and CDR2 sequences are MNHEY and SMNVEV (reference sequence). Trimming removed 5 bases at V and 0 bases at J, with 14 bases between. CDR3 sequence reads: CASSPGHLDSGANVLTF. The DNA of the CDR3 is TGTGCCAGCAGTCCGGGACATCTCGACTCTGGGGCCAACGTCCTGACTTTC. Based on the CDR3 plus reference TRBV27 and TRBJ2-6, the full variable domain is EAQVTQNPRYLITVTGKKLTVTCSQNMNHEYMSWYRQDPGLGLRQIYYSMNVEVTDKGDVPEGYKVSRKEKRNFPLILESPSPNQTSLYFCASSPGHLDSGANVLTFGAGSRLTVL.

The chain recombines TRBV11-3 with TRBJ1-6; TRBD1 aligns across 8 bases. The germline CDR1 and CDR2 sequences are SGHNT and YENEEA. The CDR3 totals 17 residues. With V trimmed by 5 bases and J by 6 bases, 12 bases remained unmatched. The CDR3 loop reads CASSRWTGSSFNSPLHF. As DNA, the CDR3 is TGTGCCAGCAGCAGATGGACAGGGAGTAGTTTTAATTCACCCCTCCACTTT.

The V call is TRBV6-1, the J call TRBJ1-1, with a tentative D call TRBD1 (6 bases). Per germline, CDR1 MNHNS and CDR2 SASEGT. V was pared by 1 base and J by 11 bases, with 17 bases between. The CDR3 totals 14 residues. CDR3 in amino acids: CASSEVVYRATAFF. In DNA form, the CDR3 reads TGTGCCAGCAGTGAAGTCGTTTACAGGGCGACCGCTTTCTTT.

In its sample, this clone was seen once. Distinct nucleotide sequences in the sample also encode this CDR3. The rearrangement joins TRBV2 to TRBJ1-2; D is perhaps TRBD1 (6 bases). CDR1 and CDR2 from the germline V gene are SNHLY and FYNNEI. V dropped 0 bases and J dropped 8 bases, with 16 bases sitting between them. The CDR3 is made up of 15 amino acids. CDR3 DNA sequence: TGTGCCAGCAGTGAAGCAAGGGGGGGGCAACGGGGCTACACCTTC. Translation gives CASSEARGGQRGYTF.

CDR3 bases: TGTGCCAGCAGCACCCCCTTCTTGAGGGCTGAAGCTTTCTTT. This encodes CASSTPFLRAEAFF. The chain links TRBV11-1 to TRBJ1-1; D remains unclear. Germline V lookup: CDR1 SGHAT, CDR2 FQDESV (reference sequence). V lost 5 bases and J lost 6, with 16 bases in between. CDR3 length: 14 amino acids.

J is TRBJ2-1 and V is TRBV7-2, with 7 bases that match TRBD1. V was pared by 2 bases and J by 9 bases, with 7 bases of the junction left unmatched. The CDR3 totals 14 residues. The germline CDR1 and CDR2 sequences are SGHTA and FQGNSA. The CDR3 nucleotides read TGTGCCAGCAGCTTAACGACAGGGCTAGGTGAGCAGTTCTTC. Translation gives CASSLTTGLGEQFF.

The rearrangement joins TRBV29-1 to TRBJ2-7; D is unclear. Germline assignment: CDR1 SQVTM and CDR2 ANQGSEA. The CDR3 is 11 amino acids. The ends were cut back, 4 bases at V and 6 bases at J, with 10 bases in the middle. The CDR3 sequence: CSVVGPIEQYF. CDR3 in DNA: TGCAGCGTTGTAGGGCCTATCGAGCAGTACTTC.

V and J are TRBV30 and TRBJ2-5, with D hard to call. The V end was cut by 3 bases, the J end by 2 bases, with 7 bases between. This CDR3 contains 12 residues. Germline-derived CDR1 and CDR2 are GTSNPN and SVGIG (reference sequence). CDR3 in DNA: TGTGCCTGGAGCCCCATACAAGAGACCCAGTACTTC. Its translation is CAWSPIQETQYF.

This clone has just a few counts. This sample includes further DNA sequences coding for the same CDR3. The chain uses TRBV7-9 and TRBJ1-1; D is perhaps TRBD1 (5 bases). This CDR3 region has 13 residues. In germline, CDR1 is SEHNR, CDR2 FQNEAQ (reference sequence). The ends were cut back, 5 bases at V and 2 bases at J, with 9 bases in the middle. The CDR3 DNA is TGTGCCAGCAGCACGACAGTTAACACTGAAGCTTTCTTT. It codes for CASSTTVNTEAFF.

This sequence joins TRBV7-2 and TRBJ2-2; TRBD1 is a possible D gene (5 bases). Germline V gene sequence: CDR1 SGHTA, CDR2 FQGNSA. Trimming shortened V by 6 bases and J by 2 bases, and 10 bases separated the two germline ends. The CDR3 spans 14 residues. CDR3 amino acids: CASRRQGNTGELFF. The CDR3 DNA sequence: TGTGCCAGCAGAAGGCAGGGCAACACCGGGGAGCTGTTTTTT. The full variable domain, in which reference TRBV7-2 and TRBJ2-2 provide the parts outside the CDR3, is GAGVSQSPSNKVTEKGKDVELRCDPISGHTALYWYRQSLGQGLEFLIYFQGNSAPDKSGLPSDRFSAERTGGSVSTLTIQRTQQEDSAVYLCASRRQGNTGELFFGEGSRLTVL.

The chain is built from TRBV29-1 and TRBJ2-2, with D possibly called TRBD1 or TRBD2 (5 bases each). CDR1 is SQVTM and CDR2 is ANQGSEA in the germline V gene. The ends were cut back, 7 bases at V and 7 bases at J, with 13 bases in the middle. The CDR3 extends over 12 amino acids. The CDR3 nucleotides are TGCAGCGCTAGCAGGGTGTTCGGGGAGCTGTTTTTT. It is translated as CSASRVFGELFF.